This T cell receptor (beta chain) was obtained from a study of T cells after yellow fever vaccination. Background on the study: Fractions low in cell number were prepared with SMART-Seq v4 Ultra Low Input.

Study-wide findings and caveats: Most clones from primary vaccination resurfaced after the booster (approximately 95% CD4, approximately 87% CD8). The bulk population could contribute abundant contaminating clonotypes to FACS-sorted repertoires.

The authors made TCR cDNA by 5'RACE template switching, adding a universal primer site and UMIs. TCRdb processed the 5' RACE reads anew with MiXCR; each CDR3 protein has one entry. The sample has 550,000 to 750,000 distinct CDR3 sequences; around an eighth are singletons. This clonotype was seen repeatedly, ten times or more. The antigen is unknown. This CDR3 spans 14 amino acids. CDR1 is SGHDN, CDR2 FVKESK, per germline. V lost 6 bases, J lost 1 base, and 9 bases lay in between. The V gene is TRBV14, the J gene TRBJ2-2; D call uncertain. The TCR sequence derives from a man aged 25-40 years who received the YFV17D yellow fever vaccine. The sample here was PBMCs, taken on the day of the yellow fever booster vaccination. CDR3 nucleotides: TGTGCCAGCAGAAGGACGGAGAACACCGGGGAGCTGTTTTTT. It codes for CASRRTENTGELFF.